This T cell receptor (beta chain) was retrieved from a study of T cell changes during pregnancy in multiple sclerosis (dated 2019 in TCRdb). Concerning the study at large: Changes in the T cell repertoire over the course of pregnancy were examined in this study in women with multiple sclerosis.

As regards this clone: The antigen it binds to is not known. Relative to the germline gene, one junction end is altered; a read error may explain this.

Libraries were made using the immunoSEQ multiplex PCR assay. TCRdb mirrors the immuneACCESS table, restricted to in-frame sequences. Some clones are absent from its copies; in checked studies, under half trace to an unresolved V gene, and the reason for the others is unknown. The table for this sample lists 15,000 to 20,000 clones; roughly 88% of them were counted only once. 10% to 15% of the sample is in the top ten clones. The clonotype comes from a female donor in good health, enrolled as a control in a pregnancy study. The input for sequencing was CD8+ T cells from peripheral blood mononuclear cells, taken after pregnancy.

The DNA reads as follows: TGTGCTAGCAGCTTAGTGGGGGGGCGCTGGGAGACCCAGTACTTC. This sequence encodes CASSLVGGRWETQYF. The V and J genes are TRBV7-7 and TRBJ2-5, and the D gene may be TRBD2, 7 bases matching. The CDR1 and CDR2 encoded by the germline V gene (reference sequence) are SSHAT and FNYEAQ. The CDR3, cysteine through phenylalanine, is 15 amino acids long. CDR3 DNA only is kept here, 45 bases in frame from base 1.